The 4 T cell receptor beta chains reported below all come from one sample, sequenced in a study of Tregs in tolerant kidney transplant recipients. The assay was immunoSEQ multiplex PCR, and TCRdb's table has in-frame clones only and misses some. This sample contains 25,000 to 35,000 clones. The sequencing used CD8+ T cells from blood, collected before the transplant. These receptors originate from a human donor who received a combined kidney and bone marrow transplant.

The sequenced part of the CDR3 DNA is TGTGCCAGCAGCTTTGGTACTTCCTACGAG. This encodes CASSFGTSYE. The entire CDR3 protein reads CASSFGTSYEQYF. The chain has TRBV11-2 and TRBJ2-7; D is uncertain. The read halts 3 residues ahead of the CDR3 end, with the missing end drawn from the germline J gene. The CDR3 loop spans 13 amino acids. The V end lost 3 bases, the J end lost 1 base, and 7 bases lay between the germline ends. The germline V gene encodes CDR1 SGHAT and CDR2 FQNNGV.

For this clone: The read terminates 3 residues before the CDR3 end, so the remaining end is supplied by the germline J gene. J is TRBJ2-3 and V is TRBV19; TRBD2 is a possible D gene (7 bases). The CDR3 length is 17 residues. Germline V lookup: CDR1 LNHDA, CDR2 SQIVND (reference sequence). V lost 4 bases and J 3 bases, leaving 20 bases between the germline ends. The sequenced part of the CDR3 DNA is TGTGCCAGTAGTACCTCACGTGGGCGGGGGCAGACAGATACG. It encodes CASSTSRGRGQTDT. Given in full, the CDR3 is CASSTSRGRGQTDTQYF. Together with reference TRBV19 and TRBJ2-3, the CDR3 gives the full variable domain: DGGITQSPKYLFRKEGQNVTLSCEQNLNHDAMYWYRQDPGQGLRLIYYSQIVNDFQKGDIAEGYSVSREKKESFPLTVTSAQKNPTAFYLCASSTSRGRGQTDTQYFGPGTRLTVL.

The CDR3 DNA, read in part, is TGTGCCAGCAGTGGGACTAGAAGCAATGAG. As protein: CASSGTRSNE. The whole CDR3 sequence is CASSGTRSNEQFF. This rearrangement joins TRBV2 to TRBJ2-1; 7 bases match TRBD2. The read is 3 residues too short to cover the CDR3 end, so that end is filled in from the germline J gene. CDR3 length: 13 residues. Germline V gives CDR1 SNHLY, CDR2 FYNNEI. The ends lost 4 bases at V and 6 bases at J; junction bases unmatched: 3. Full variable domain (remainder filled in from reference TRBV2 and TRBJ2-1): EPEVTQTPSHQVTQMGQEVILRCVPISNHLYFYWYRQILGQKVEFLVSFYNNEISEKSEIFDDQFSVERPDGSNFTLKIRSTKLEDSAMYFCASSGTRSNEQFFGPGTRLTVL.

To note about this clone: The sequence runs out 3 residues before the end of the CDR3; the remainder is reconstructed from the germline J gene. This chain connects TRBV29-1 to TRBJ2-7; D possibly corresponds to TRBD1 (6 bases). Trimming took off 4 bases at V and 2 bases at J, with 9 bases between the two ends. Germline loops: CDR1 SQVTM, CDR2 ANQGSEA. The CDR3 length is 12 residues. The CDR3 region is CSVGQGTYEQYF. CDR3 DNA (partial): TGCAGCGTTGGGCAGGGGACCTACGAG.